Listed below are T cell receptor beta chains from one sample, sequenced in a study of OX40 agonist ivuxolimab in advanced cancers. The table came from immunoSEQ multiplex PCR; TCRdb's copy has only in-frame clones and leaves some out. This table holds fewer than 45,000 clones, roughly 85% found once. The input for sequencing was CD4+ or CD8+ T cells sorted from blood, taken in a trial of the OX40 agonist ivuxolimab. The receptors were sampled from an adult with an advanced solid tumor such as melanoma, head and neck, liver or kidney cancer. CDR3s include the opening cysteine and the closing phenylalanine or tryptophan. A D gene is named only where the DNA matches it firmly. Only part of the rows carry a size: once, few, many, or a class if the clone is expanded.

size	D	V	J	CDR3	DNA
once	TRBD2	TRBV6-5	TRBJ2-2	CASSYGRGGTGELFF	TGTGCCAGCAGTTACGGGCGGGGGGGCACCGGGGAGCTGTTTTTT
.	.	TRBV4-1	TRBJ2-7	CASSQAGHEQYF	TGCGCCAGCAGCCAAGCAGGCCACGAGCAGTACTTC
.	.	TRBV7-9	TRBJ2-7	CASSLGGGEQYF	TGTGCCAGCAGCTTAGGAGGAGGCGAGCAGTACTTC
.	.	TRBV7-3	TRBJ2-2	CASSFLLAPNTGELFF	TGTGCCAGCAGCTTCCTACTAGCCCCGAACACCGGGGAGCTGTTTTTT
once	TRBD2	TRBV27	TRBJ2-1	CASSLLSVAGDNEQFF	TGTGCCAGCAGCCTCCTTTCGGTAGCGGGAGACAATGAGCAGTTCTTC
.	.	TRBV27	TRBJ1-2	CATLRGGGYTF	TGTGCCACCCTCCGGGGGGGTGGCTACACCTTC
.	.	TRBV9	TRBJ2-7	CASSALDSTYEQYF	TGTGCCAGCAGCGCCCTGGACAGCACCTACGAGCAGTACTTC
once	TRBD1	TRBV18	TRBJ1-2	CASSQGARGYTF	TGTGCCAGCTCGCAGGGGGCGCGTGGCTACACCTTC
.	.	TRBV6-5	TRBJ1-4	CASSYGGEKLFF	TGTGCCAGCAGTTACGGAGGAGAAAAACTGTTTTTT
.	TRBD1	TRBV5-4	TRBJ1-2	CASTPRGAGYGYTF	TGTGCCAGCACCCCCAGGGGGGCCGGCTATGGCTACACCTTC
.	.	TRBV4-3	TRBJ1-6	CASSQEGGQNLYNSPLHF	TGCGCCAGCAGCCAAGAAGGAGGCCAGAACCTATATAATTCACCCCTCCACTTT
.	TRBD1	TRBV30	TRBJ2-3	CAWATGTGRKRTDTQYF	TGTGCCTGGGCAACCGGGACAGGGAGAAAAAGAACAGATACGCAGTATTTT
.	.	TRBV9	TRBJ2-5	CASSEWDSLKETQYF	TGTGCCAGCAGCGAGTGGGACTCTTTGAAAGAGACCCAGTACTTC
few	TRBD2	TRBV6-6	TRBJ2-5	CASSYSSPSGRETQYF	TGTGCCAGCAGTTACTCGAGCCCTAGCGGGAGAGAGACCCAGTACTTC
once	TRBD2	TRBV30	TRBJ2-3	CAWSGAGGTDTQYF	TGTGCCTGGAGTGGAGCGGGGGGTACAGATACGCAGTATTTT
.	.	TRBV30	TRBJ2-7	CAWTMGFYEQYF	TGTGCCTGGACCATGGGTTTCTACGAGCAGTACTTC
few	.	TRBV4-2	TRBJ2-2	CASSLPEDTGELFF	TGTGCCAGCAGCCTACCAGAGGACACCGGGGAGCTGTTTTTT
.	TRBD1	TRBV25-1	TRBJ1-4	CASSATGEEKLFF	TGTGCCAGCAGTGCAACAGGGGAGGAAAAACTGTTTTTT
.	.	TRBV27	TRBJ1-2	CASSFSFRGDDYGYTF	TGTGCCAGCAGTTTCTCTTTTCGGGGTGACGACTATGGCTACACCTTC
.	TRBD2	TRBV9	TRBJ2-1	CASSGNSGSYNEQFF	TGTGCCAGCAGCGGAAATAGCGGGAGCTACAATGAGCAGTTCTTC
.	.	TRBV4-3	TRBJ1-2	CASSQGNFNYGYTF	TGCGCCAGCAGCCAAGGAAATTTTAACTATGGCTACACCTTC
.	.	TRBV7-8	TRBJ2-6	CASLAAGANVLTF	TGTGCCAGCTTAGCAGCTGGGGCCAACGTCCTGACTTTC
.	.	TRBV9	TRBJ1-2	CASSPKGRTYGYTF	TGTGCCAGCAGCCCAAAGGGGAGAACCTATGGCTACACCTTC
once	TRBD1	TRBV29-1	TRBJ2-7	CSVQGSYEQYF	TGCAGCGTACAGGGGTCCTACGAGCAGTACTTC
.	TRBD2	TRBV9	TRBJ2-1	CASSVGTSGKDEQFF	TGTGCCAGCAGCGTAGGGACTAGCGGGAAGGATGAGCAGTTCTTC
.	.	TRBV25-1	TRBJ1-1	CASSPQRYTEAFF	TGTGCCAGCAGTCCTCAGAGGTACACTGAAGCTTTCTTT
.	.	TRBV5-6	TRBJ1-2	CASSFKQLSNYGYTF	TGTGCCAGCAGCTTCAAACAGTTGTCTAACTATGGCTACACCTTC
.	.	TRBV6-5	TRBJ2-3	CATHTITSTDTQYF	TGTGCCACTCATACCATAACTAGCACAGATACGCAGTATTTT
.	TRBD2	TRBV27	TRBJ2-7	CASSPIRTSGLYEQYF	TGTGCCAGCAGTCCCATCCGGACTAGCGGATTGTACGAGCAGTACTTC
.	TRBD2	TRBV4-1	TRBJ2-7	CASSQAIAGGYEQYF	TGCGCCAGCAGCCAAGCGATAGCGGGGGGTTACGAGCAGTACTTC
.	.	TRBV5-1	TRBJ2-1	CASSLTGEQFF	TGCGCCAGCAGCTTGACCGGGGAGCAGTTCTTC
once	TRBD1	TRBV5-4	TRBJ1-1	CASSSDRPEAFF	TGTGCCAGCAGCTCGGACAGGCCTGAAGCTTTCTTT
.	.	TRBV7-2	TRBJ1-1	CASSSSGTMNTEAFF	TGTGCCAGCAGCTCTAGTGGCACCATGAACACTGAAGCTTTCTTT
once	.	TRBV7-3	TRBJ2-5	CASSPRGLAGGETQYF	TGTGCCAGCAGCCCTCGGGGTCTCGCCGGCGGGGAGACCCAGTACTTC
.	.	TRBV27	TRBJ1-2	CASRTGLHPGGYTF	TGTGCCAGCAGGACCGGGCTCCACCCCGGGGGCTACACCTTC
.	.	TRBV4-3	TRBJ2-7	CASSQDPGPYEQYF	TGCGCCAGCAGCCAAGATCCCGGACCCTACGAGCAGTACTTC
.	.	TRBV4-3	TRBJ2-7	CASSQDPTYEQYF	TGCGCCAGCAGCCAAGATCCGACCTACGAGCAGTACTTC
many	.	TRBV15	TRBJ1-2	CATSRDQVAGYTF	TGTGCCACCAGCAGAGATCAAGTGGCTGGCTACACCTTC
.	.	TRBV9	TRBJ2-7	CASSDGQPYEQYF	TGTGCCAGCAGCGACGGACAACCCTACGAGCAGTACTTC
once	.	TRBV19	TRBJ1-5	CASSMVNGQPQHF	TGTGCCAGTAGTATGGTGAACGGTCAGCCCCAGCATTTT
.	TRBD1	TRBV5-1	TRBJ1-2	CASSPGQTQINYGYTF	TGCGCCAGCAGCCCGGGACAGACCCAAATTAACTATGGCTACACCTTC
.	.	TRBV15	TRBJ2-7	CATSRDLTADEQYF	TGTGCCACCAGCAGAGATCTAACAGCGGACGAGCAGTACTTC
.	.	TRBV7-9	TRBJ2-7	CASSLLGMGYEQYF	TGTGCCAGCAGCTTACTCGGGATGGGCTACGAGCAGTACTTC
.	TRBD1	TRBV6-6	TRBJ2-2	CASSWTGGTGELFF	TGTGCCAGCAGCTGGACAGGGGGCACCGGGGAGCTGTTTTTT
.	.	TRBV4-1	TRBJ2-5	CASSQGSQETQYF	TGCGCCAGCAGCCAAGGATCGCAAGAGACCCAGTACTTC
.	.	TRBV30	TRBJ1-1	CACPPREGTEAFF	TGTGCCTGTCCCCCAAGGGAAGGCACTGAAGCTTTCTTT
once	.	TRBV7-8	TRBJ2-7	CASSFDSPYEQYF	TGTGCCAGCAGCTTCGACAGCCCCTACGAGCAGTACTTC
medium-sized	.	TRBV7-6	TRBJ1-1	CASSLWNTRNTEAFF	TGTGCCAGCAGCTTGTGGAACACCAGGAACACTGAAGCTTTCTTT
.	.	TRBV19	TRBJ1-1	CASSIGPEAFF	TGTGCCAGTAGTATCGGTCCGGAAGCTTTCTTT
.	.	TRBV7-8	TRBJ2-4	CASSVGDSKNIQYF	TGTGCCAGCAGCGTGGGGGATTCCAAAAACATTCAGTACTTC
.	TRBD1	TRBV5-1	TRBJ1-5	CASSPEGQTPYSNQPQHF	TGCGCCAGCAGCCCGGAGGGACAGACCCCCTATAGCAATCAGCCCCAGCATTTT
.	TRBD2	TRBV9	TRBJ2-7	CASSASGRTYEQYF	TGTGCCAGCAGCGCAAGCGGGAGGACCTACGAGCAGTACTTC
once	.	TRBV7-2	TRBJ1-1	CASSFGVEAFF	TGTGCCAGCAGTTTTGGGGTCGAAGCTTTCTTT